The 21 T cell receptor beta chains reported below all come from one sample, sequenced in a study of T-cell memory formation after mild COVID-19. TCRdb reanalysed the 5' RACE reads using MiXCR and keeps one entry per CDR3 protein. The sample includes a few hundred thousand distinct CDR3 sequences, 15% to 20% of them seen just once. Sample: PBMCs or a T cell subset sorted from them (not recorded which). These TCRs come from a man between 18 and 35 years old who had mild COVID-19 (a few samples of this study predate the infection). Cell type and time point are not known.

The chain carries TRBV3-1 and TRBJ1-5; no definite D call. This CDR3 has 13 amino acids. Trimming removed 3 bases from V and 6 bases from J, with 9 bases in between. Germline CDR1 LGHDT, CDR2 YNNKEL (reference sequence). The CDR3 region has the DNA TGTGCCAGCAGCCAGGTGTTGGGTCAGCCCCAGCATTTT. Translated, it gives CASSQVLGQPQHF.

Points on this clonotype: Just one base apart from a much larger clone, this may be a read error. The V call is TRBV9, the J call TRBJ1-2; perhaps TRBD1 as D (6 bases). The germline gives CDR1 SGDLS, CDR2 YYNGEE. V was pared by 1 base and J by 2 bases, with 6 bases between. This CDR3 comprises 13 residues. CDR3 region: CASSVQGNYGYTF. The CDR3, as DNA: TGTGCCAGCAGCGTACAGGGGAACTATGGCTACACCTTC.

At least ten counts were recorded for this clonotype. This rearrangement joins TRBV18 to TRBJ2-2; D remains ambiguous. There are 11 residues in the CDR3. Germline CDR1 and CDR2: KGHSH and LQKENI. V lost 3 bases and J 7 bases, leaving 3 bases between the germline ends. The CDR3 sequence is CASSPSGELFF. The CDR3 bases are TGTGCCAGCTCACCGAGCGGGGAGCTGTTTTTT. The whole variable domain, filled in from reference TRBV18 and TRBJ2-2, reads NAGVMQNPRHLVRRRGQEARLRCSPMKGHSHVYWYRQLPEEGLKFMVYLQKENIIDESGMPKERFSAEFPKEGPSILRIQQVVRGDSAAYFCASSPSGELFFGEGSRLTVL.

The chain links TRBV6-5 to TRBJ2-2, with no clear D. The CDR3 consists of 12 residues. Trimming cost V 6 bases and J 7 bases, with 9 bases left between them. From germline, CDR1 is MNHEY and CDR2 SVGAGI. The CDR3 sequence: CASRRWIGELFF. The CDR3 nucleotides are TGTGCCAGCAGGAGGTGGATCGGGGAGCTGTTTTTT.

The J gene is TRBJ2-1, the V gene TRBV30; D remains unclear. Deletions cut 3 bases from V and 2 bases from J, with 11 bases between. Per the germline V gene, CDR1 is GTSNPN and CDR2 is SVGIG (reference sequence). The CDR3 loop spans 14 amino acids. CDR3 residues: CAWSDESTYNEQFF. The DNA for the CDR3 is TGTGCCTGGAGCGACGAATCAACCTACAATGAGCAGTTCTTC.

This chain joins TRBV6-2 or TRBV6-3 and TRBJ1-1, with D perhaps matching TRBD1 (6 bases). From germline, CDR1 is MNHEY and CDR2 SVGEGT. This CDR3 contains 14 residues. The V end was cut by 7 bases, the J end by 6 bases, with 18 bases between. CDR3 region: CASTLITGSAEAFF. The DNA of the CDR3 is TGTGCCAGCACCCTAATAACAGGGTCGGCTGAAGCTTTCTTT.

The chain joins TRBV30 to TRBJ2-1; D possibly corresponds to TRBD2 (5 bases). CDR1 is GTSNPN and CDR2 is SVGIG in the germline V gene (reference sequence). V was trimmed by 4 bases and J by 7 bases, leaving 11 bases between them. The CDR3 totals 12 residues. CDR3 nucleotide sequence: TGTGCCTGGACCAAGGGAGTGAATGAGCAGTTCTTC. The encoded protein is CAWTKGVNEQFF.

The V gene is TRBV25-1, the J gene TRBJ2-2, with 7 bases identical to TRBD1. After removal of 3 bases from V and 15 bases from J, the junction contained 10 bases not matched to a gene. The germline V gene encodes CDR1 MGHDK and CDR2 SYGVNS. This CDR3 is 13 amino acids long. As DNA, the CDR3 is TGTGCCAGCAGTGAGGGACAGCACATTAGCATGTTTTTT. Translating it yields CASSEGQHISMFF.

This clonotype has more than one count but fewer than ten. The chain couples TRBV20-1 to TRBJ2-1; D uncertain. CDR1 is DFQATT, CDR2 SNEGSKA, per germline (reference sequence). Trimming pared 3 bases from V and 0 bases from J, leaving 12 bases between. This CDR3 is 15 amino acids long. CDR3 loop: CSASPLGFSYNEQFF. In DNA, the CDR3 is TGCAGTGCTAGCCCTTTGGGCTTCTCCTACAATGAGCAGTTCTTC.

Of note for this clonotype: A read error may produce the germline difference seen at one junction end. The chain couples TRBV20-1 to TRBJ2-1; D call uncertain. This CDR3 spans 14 amino acids. Germline CDR1 and CDR2: DFQATT and SNEGSKA (reference sequence). The CDR3 here is CSARDRRSYNEQFF. CDR3 sequence (DNA): TGCAGTGCAAGAGACCGACGGTCCTACAATGAGCAGTTCTTC.

The sample holds a few counts of this clonotype. The chain employs TRBV6-2 or TRBV6-3 and TRBJ2-7; TRBD1 matches 10 bases. J lost 6 bases, V lost 6 bases, and 5 bases had no gene match. CDR1 MNHEY and CDR2 SVGEGT come from the germline V gene. The CDR3 has 13 amino acids. CDR3 in amino acids: CASRRQGAGEQYV. CDR3 nucleotides: TGTGCCAGCAGAAGACAGGGGGCCGGCGAGCAGTACGTC.

This chain uses TRBV29-1 with TRBJ2-3; D not certain. This CDR3 spans 12 amino acids. Germline CDR1 reads SQVTM; CDR2 reads ANQGSEA. Trimming took 4 bases from V and 2 from J, leaving 7 bases between them. The CDR3 loop is CSVVTTTDTQYF. The CDR3 coding sequence is TGCAGCGTTGTTACCACCACAGATACGCAGTATTTT.

There are a few counts of this clonotype. The chain combines TRBV6-5 with TRBJ1-1, with D unclear. Between the trimmed V and J ends, which lost 4 bases and 4 bases, there was a span of 16 bases. The CDR3 length is 15 residues. Germline V gives CDR1 MNHEY, CDR2 SVGAGI. CDR3 nucleotides: TGTGCCAGCAGTTCCCGGTTAGGCGGGTCCACTGAAGCTTTCTTT. Residues: CASSSRLGGSTEAFF.

The rearrangement uses TRBV19 and TRBJ2-5; 8 bases line up with TRBD1. V lost 4 bases and J lost 1; bases outside the gene matches: 2. This CDR3 has 14 amino acids. CDR1 is LNHDA, CDR2 SQIVND, per germline (reference sequence). Here the CDR3 DNA reads TGTGCCAGTAGTACAGGGGGCATCCAAGAGACCCAGTACTTC. The encoded protein is CASSTGGIQETQYF.

The rearrangement links TRBV5-4 to TRBJ2-5; D may correspond to TRBD1 or TRBD2 (5 bases each). The CDR3 totals 14 residues. Germline CDR1 is SGHNT and CDR2 is YYREEE (reference sequence). V shed 6 bases and J shed 2 bases, with 14 bases lying between them. The CDR3 DNA reads TGTGCCAGCACTGGGGGAGCAGAGCAAGAGACCCAGTACTTC. This gives the protein CASTGGAEQETQYF.

This clonotype was seen a few times. The V gene is TRBV20-1, the J gene TRBJ2-3; 11 bases are shared with TRBD2. The CDR3 loop spans 15 amino acids. The junction had 7 bases not matched to a gene; V was cut back by 6 bases and J by 2 bases. Germline lookup yields CDR1 DFQATT and CDR2 SNEGSKA (reference sequence). The CDR3 DNA reads TGCAGTGCCCCACTTAGCGGGGGGGCCACAGATACGCAGTATTTT. This translates into CSAPLSGGATDTQYF.

This clonotype was detected many times. The V gene is TRBV18, the J gene TRBJ2-1; the D is unclear. Trimming cost V 0 bases and J 8 bases, with 5 bases left between them. Germline V lookup: CDR1 KGHSH, CDR2 LQKENI. This CDR3 comprises 12 residues. CDR3 residues: CASSPPSHEQFF. Written as DNA, the CDR3 is TGTGCCAGCTCACCACCCAGCCATGAGCAGTTCTTC.

This clonotype was seen more than once but under ten times. The J gene is TRBJ2-3, the V gene TRBV7-3, with TRBD2 identical over 7 bases. Per the germline V gene, CDR1 is SGHTA and CDR2 is FQGTGA. The CDR3 spans 16 residues. J gave up 0 bases and V 5 bases, and 8 bases lay outside the gene matches. CDR3 residues: CASSLRGLGSTDTQYF. DNA of the CDR3: TGTGCCAGCAGCCTACGAGGACTAGGGAGCACAGATACGCAGTATTTT.

The V call is TRBV23-1, the J call TRBJ2-3; TRBD1 is a possible D gene (6 bases). TRBV23-1 is labeled an ORF, and its function is uncertain. Between the trimmed V and J ends, which lost 0 bases and 5 bases, there was a span of 9 bases. This CDR3 has 14 amino acids. As DNA, the CDR3 is TGCGCCAGCAGTCAATCGTTCAGGGGAGATACGCAGTATTTT. It specifies CASSQSFRGDTQYF.

This clonotype has just a few counts. The chain uses TRBV29-1 and TRBJ2-2, with 10 bases lining up with TRBD1. V dropped 4 bases and J dropped 4; count of bases not matched to a gene: 3. Germline-derived CDR1 and CDR2 are SQVTM and ANQGSEA. The CDR3 extends over 14 amino acids. DNA of the CDR3: TGCAGCGTTGGTGGGACAGGGGTCACCGGGGAGCTGTTTTTT. This translates into CSVGGTGVTGELFF.

This clonotype appeared many times. The V call is TRBV27, the J call TRBJ1-2, with D possibly TRBD1 on 5 matching bases. The CDR3 is 13 amino acids. Germline CDR1 MNHEY, CDR2 SMNVEV (reference sequence). V was trimmed by 4 bases and J by 3 bases, leaving 9 bases between them. The CDR3 bases are TGTGCCAGCAGTTCGGTCAGGGACTATGGCTACACCTTC. Translation: CASSSVRDYGYTF.